The 20 T cell receptor beta chains reported below all come from one sample, sequenced in a study of T cells in Graves' hyperthyroidism and ophthalmopathy. Amplification targeted TCR beta CDR3 regions from RNA transcripts. HTBI primers were used for first-round RT-PCR of the TCR CDR3. MiXCR, run by TCRdb on the multiplex PCR reads, gives a single entry per CDR3 protein. The sample comprises about 300,000 distinct CDR3 sequences, approximately 18% of which are singletons, and roughly 40% rests with the top ten. Specimen: blood. The receptor set was obtained from a man aged 45-65 years with Graves' ophthalmopathy.

The J gene is TRBJ2-7, the V gene TRBV6-5; no reliable D call. The CDR3 covers 15 residues. Germline V CDR1 and CDR2: MNHEY, SVGAGI. Trimming removed 0 bases at V and 4 bases at J, with 13 bases between. CDR3 sequence (DNA): TGTGCCAGCAGTTACTCGACACAGCTCACTTACGAGCAGTACTTC. This gives the protein CASSYSTQLTYEQYF.

The chain combines TRBV28 with TRBJ2-7; possibly TRBD1 for D (6 bases). Germline CDR1 reads MDHEN; CDR2 reads SYDVKM. The germline V and J ends were trimmed by 7 bases and 4 bases, with 20 bases remaining between them. This CDR3 region has 15 residues. The CDR3 DNA reads TGTGCCAGCACCCCACCAAGGGACAACCTGTACGAGCAGTACTTC. It translates to CASTPPRDNLYEQYF.

This chain connects TRBV29-1 to TRBJ2-3, with D maybe TRBD2 (5 bases). CDR1 is SQVTM and CDR2 is ANQGSEA in the germline V gene. CDR3 size: 13 residues. Deletions cut 6 bases from V and 2 bases from J, with 12 bases between. The CDR3 DNA reads as TGCAGCGTAAGAGCGGTCCTCACAGATACGCAGTATTTT. This sequence encodes CSVRAVLTDTQYF.

This clonotype was observed a few times. The chain combines TRBV10-3 with TRBJ1-4, with D maybe TRBD1 (6 bases). Germline-derived CDR1 and CDR2 are ENHRY and SYGVKD. Deletions cut 6 bases from V and 7 bases from J, with 15 bases between. The CDR3 runs to 14 residues. CDR3 in DNA: TGTGCCATCAGCCCCGGAGGGGGAAGTGAAAAACTGTTTTTT. Translating gives CAISPGGGSEKLFF.

This clonotype was picked up a small number of times. The chain couples TRBV24-1 to TRBJ2-5; 13 bases are a match to TRBD2. The V and J ends lost 5 bases and 1 base, in that order; junction bases with no gene match: 0. Germline CDR1 KGHDR, CDR2 SFDVKD. The length of the CDR3 is 15 residues. CDR3 loop: CATSGTSGGQETQYF. The DNA for the CDR3 is TGTGCCACCAGTGGGACTAGCGGGGGCCAAGAGACCCAGTACTTC.

This clonotype was picked up one time. This rearrangement joins TRBV18 to TRBJ2-4; 14 bases match TRBD2. Germline lookup yields CDR1 KGHSH and CDR2 LQKENI. The CDR3 totals 18 residues. The J segment lost 3 bases and the V segment lost 4 bases, leaving 8 bases of the junction unmatched. DNA of the CDR3: TGTGCCAGCTCACAAGGGACTAGCGGGAGCGTCGTCAAAAACATTCAGTACTTC. This translates into CASSQGTSGSVVKNIQYF. Looking up the rest from reference TRBV18 and TRBJ2-4 gives the full variable domain: NAGVMQNPRHLVRRRGQEARLRCSPMKGHSHVYWYRQLPEEGLKFMVYLQKENIIDESGMPKERFSAEFPKEGPSILRIQQVVRGDSAAYFCASSQGTSGSVVKNIQYFGAGTRLSVL.

A few counts support this clonotype. The gene calls are TRBV20-1 and TRBJ1-5, with no clear D. Germline CDR1 is DFQATT and CDR2 is SNEGSKA (reference sequence). V lost 4 bases, J lost 7 bases, and 14 bases lay in between. The CDR3 totals 13 residues. This CDR3 is CSATAPHDQPQHF. CDR3 coding DNA: TGCAGTGCTACAGCCCCCCATGACCAGCCCCAGCATTTT.

This clonotype has a handful of counts. V usage is TRBV7-2 and J usage is TRBJ2-7, with TRBD2 matching 9 bases. Germline CDR1 SGHTA, CDR2 FQGNSA. CDR3 size: 15 residues. Losses at the gene ends were 5 bases for V and 7 bases for J; bases not matched to a gene: 12. The CDR3 nucleotides read TGTGCCAGCAGCCCGTCTCCCCTAGCGGGAAGGGAGCAGTACTTC. Translated: CASSPSPLAGREQYF.

The chain links TRBV6-1 to TRBJ1-5; tentative D call: TRBD1 (6 bases). Trimming removed 7 bases at V and 2 bases at J, with 12 bases between. The CDR3 spans 14 residues. Germline V gives CDR1 MNHNS, CDR2 SASEGT. The CDR3 is CASIPHRGNQPQHF. Written as DNA, the CDR3 is TGTGCCAGCATTCCCCACAGGGGCAATCAGCCCCAGCATTTT.

This clonotype was detected only a few times. This chain joins TRBV24-1 and TRBJ2-1; 9 bases fit TRBD2. Trimming removed 2 bases from V and 2 bases from J; junction bases left unmatched: 0. Germline CDR1 KGHDR, CDR2 SFDVKD. The CDR3 has 15 residues. As DNA, the CDR3 is TGTGCCACCAGTGATTCTAGCGGGGCCTACAATGAGCAGTTCTTC. Encoded protein: CATSDSSGAYNEQFF.

The V gene is TRBV19, the J gene TRBJ1-1; D uncertain. This CDR3 has 14 residues. Germline values: CDR1 LNHDA, CDR2 SQIVND (reference sequence). The V end lost 4 bases, the J end lost 6 bases, and 15 bases lay between the germline ends. CDR3 protein: CASSRREGYSEAFF. The CDR3 region has the DNA TGTGCCAGTAGTAGACGGGAGGGTTATTCTGAAGCTTTCTTT.

The J gene is TRBJ2-5, the V gene TRBV9, with TRBD2 as a possible D gene (5 bases). Germline values: CDR1 SGDLS, CDR2 YYNGEE. This CDR3 is built from 14 residues. Deletions cut 0 bases from V and 4 bases from J, with 10 bases between. The DNA of the CDR3 is TGTGCCAGCAGCGTAGCCGGGGTTTCAGAGACCCAGTACTTC. This encodes CASSVAGVSETQYF.

This clonotype was seen only a few times. The chain recombines TRBV20-1 with TRBJ2-7; D possibly corresponds to TRBD1 (5 bases). The germline V and J ends were trimmed by 1 base and 0 bases, with 13 bases remaining between them. The V gene's germline CDR1 is DFQATT and CDR2 SNEGSKA (reference sequence). The CDR3 covers 15 residues. The CDR3, as DNA: TGCAGTGCTAGAGGGATCGGCGACAGCTCCTACGAGCAGTACTTC. Translated: CSARGIGDSSYEQYF.

The chain links TRBV5-6 to TRBJ1-2; D might be TRBD1 (6 bases). Germline CDR1 reads SGHDT; CDR2 reads YYEEEE. This CDR3 is built from 13 residues. Trimming pared 1 base from V and 7 bases from J, leaving 11 bases between. CDR3 protein: CASSLSGGGGYTF. The CDR3 nucleotides are TGTGCCAGCAGCTTGTCGGGGGGCGGTGGCTACACCTTC.

The chain joins TRBV5-1 to TRBJ2-7; TRBD1 agrees at 7 bases. V trimming: 4 bases; J trimming: 3 bases; junction bases outside the gene matches: 10. The V gene's germline CDR1 is SGHRS and CDR2 YFSETQ. This CDR3 is built from 15 residues. The CDR3, as DNA: TGCGCCAGCAGCGAACCCGGGACAGCCTTCTACGAGCAGTACTTC. Amino acid sequence: CASSEPGTAFYEQYF.

This clonotype was counted at least ten times. The rearrangement joins TRBV6-1 to TRBJ2-7, with D possibly matching TRBD2 (6 bases). The CDR3 is 15 amino acids. Trimming shortened V by 2 bases and J by 2 bases, and 13 bases separated the two germline ends. Germline loops: CDR1 MNHNS, CDR2 SASEGT. The CDR3 is CASSESYGGAYEQYF. CDR3 nucleotide sequence: TGTGCCAGCAGTGAATCATACGGAGGGGCCTACGAGCAGTACTTC.

This clonotype was observed a single time. The chain links TRBV7-2 to TRBJ2-7; D might be TRBD1 (6 bases). This CDR3 is 14 amino acids long. Germline V CDR1 and CDR2: SGHTA, FQGNSA. Trimming took off 2 bases at V and 3 bases at J, with 11 bases between the two ends. CDR3 sequence: CASSLQLQGYEQYF. Written as DNA, the CDR3 is TGTGCCAGCAGCTTACAACTACAGGGCTACGAGCAGTACTTC.

The J gene is TRBJ2-5, the V gene TRBV9; 8 bases fit TRBD2. The V gene's germline CDR1 is SGDLS and CDR2 YYNGEE. V shed 4 bases, J shed 5 bases, and the junction held 7 bases outside the gene matches. The CDR3 consists of 14 residues. The CDR3 region is CASSYGGGQETQYF. CDR3 sequence (DNA): TGTGCCAGCAGCTACGGGGGGGGGCAGGAGACCCAGTACTTC.

This clonotype was counted at least ten times. The chain employs TRBV3-1 and TRBJ1-1; no definite D call. V was shortened by 0 bases and J by 5 bases, with 7 bases between the two germline ends. From germline, CDR1 is LGHDT and CDR2 YNNKEL (reference sequence). There are 13 residues in the CDR3. DNA of the CDR3: TGTGCCAGCAGCCAAGAGGCGGTAACTGAAGCTTTCTTT. It translates to CASSQEAVTEAFF.

This clonotype was counted many times. The chain combines TRBV28 with TRBJ1-5; D is uncertain. CDR3 size: 14 residues. Trimming shortened V by 7 bases and J by 4 bases, and 14 bases separated the two germline ends. CDR1 and CDR2 (germline): MDHEN, SYDVKM. The CDR3 is CASKRRDGNQPQHF. DNA of the CDR3: TGTGCCAGCAAGAGGAGGGATGGGAATCAGCCCCAGCATTTT.